The next 25 T cell receptor beta chains were all read from a single sample in a study of cytomegalovirus exposure and HLA in healthy donors. Use of 60 Vbeta and 13 Jbeta primers characterized the PCR. Assay used: immunoSEQ multiplex PCR; TCRdb lists only in-frame clones, some missing. The sample has under 300,000 clones; roughly two thirds are singletons. Material for sequencing was PBMCs. These receptors came from a female donor in good health and CMV-seronegative.

The chain has TRBV18 and TRBJ1-1; no clear D gene. Trimming took off 1 base at V and 2 bases at J, with 14 bases between the two ends. The CDR3 consists of 16 residues. Germline CDR1 and CDR2: KGHSH and LQKENI. CDR3 DNA: TGTGCCAGCTCACCACAGACTAGGATAAGCAACACTGAAGCTTTCTTT. Its translation is CASSPQTRISNTEAFF.

V and J are TRBV7-2 and TRBJ2-1, with D perhaps matching TRBD2 (6 bases). Germline V gene data show CDR1 as SGHTA and CDR2 as FQGNSA. Trimming stripped 5 bases from V and 7 bases from J, with 15 bases between. The length of the CDR3 is 14 residues. This CDR3 reads CASSQSGRRNEQFF. The DNA of the CDR3 is TGTGCCAGCAGCCAGTCGGGGAGGCGGAATGAGCAGTTCTTC.

The V and J genes are TRBV6-5 and TRBJ2-1, with TRBD2 matching 11 bases. The CDR3 is 15 residues long. Germline-derived CDR1 and CDR2 are MNHEY and SVGAGI. With V trimmed by 7 bases and J by 2 bases, 4 bases remained unmatched. DNA for the CDR3: TGTGCCAGCAAACCGGGACTAGCGGCCTACAATGAGCAGTTCTTC. This codes for CASKPGLAAYNEQFF.

V is TRBV10-3 and J is TRBJ2-2; D uncertain. Trimming stripped 10 bases from V and 1 base from J, with 13 bases between. This CDR3 is 14 amino acids long. The germline V gene has CDR1 ENHRY and CDR2 SYGVKD. CDR3 loop: CATRLAQNTGELFF. CDR3 bases: TGTGCCACCCGACTGGCCCAGAACACCGGGGAGCTGTTTTTT.

This sequence joins TRBV7-9 and TRBJ2-6; perhaps TRBD2 as D (6 bases). The length of the CDR3 is 17 residues. Germline lookup yields CDR1 SEHNR and CDR2 FQNEAQ (reference sequence). V lost 7 bases, J lost 0 bases, and 16 bases lay in between. The CDR3 loop reads CASTWRRGSSGANVLTF. In nucleotides, the CDR3 is TGTGCCAGCACCTGGAGGAGGGGTTCCTCTGGGGCCAACGTCCTGACTTTC.

V gene TRBV9 combines with J gene TRBJ2-3, with 8 bases matching TRBD1. Germline CDR1 is SGDLS and CDR2 is YYNGEE. This CDR3 has 16 amino acids. Germline trimming cut 0 bases from V and 1 base from J; bases unmatched to any gene: 4. CDR3 nucleotides: TGTGCCAGCAGCGTAGGGGGACAGGTAGGCACAGATACGCAGTATTTT. Its translation: CASSVGGQVGTDTQYF.

V gene TRBV19 combines with J gene TRBJ2-1; D might be TRBD2 (6 bases). The germline V gene encodes CDR1 LNHDA and CDR2 SQIVND (reference sequence). The CDR3 is 18 residues long. V lost 1 base and J lost 5, with 21 bases in between. CDR3 in DNA: TGTGCCAGTAGTATAGGCCTATCCCGGGGAGGACCGAACAATGAGCAGTTCTTC. Its translation is CASSIGLSRGGPNNEQFF.

The rearrangement uses TRBV9 and TRBJ2-1, with 10 bases matching TRBD2. CDR1 and CDR2 (germline): SGDLS, YYNGEE. The CDR3 runs 15 residues. Trimming took 3 bases from V and 5 from J; bases not matched to a gene: 5. The CDR3: CASSASGRAHNEQFF. The CDR3 coding sequence is TGTGCCAGCAGCGCGAGCGGGAGGGCCCACAATGAGCAGTTCTTC.

The chain joins TRBV9 to TRBJ2-1; D unresolved. The CDR3 is 13 amino acids. With 2 bases removed from V and 6 bases from J, the gap between germline ends came to 9 bases. Germline CDR1 and CDR2: SGDLS and YYNGEE. The CDR3 bases are TGTGCCAGCAGCGTTGGAGTAGTCAATGAGCAGTTCTTC. This codes for CASSVGVVNEQFF.

The CDR3 nucleotides read TGTGCCAGCAGCTGGGGCGGGACCAGTTACGAGCAGTACTTC. This sequence encodes CASSWGGTSYEQYF. The J gene is TRBJ2-7, the V gene TRBV7-9; possible D gene TRBD2, 6 bases. The CDR3 totals 14 residues. In germline, CDR1 is SEHNR, CDR2 FQNEAQ (reference sequence). Trimming took 4 bases from V and 4 from J, leaving 14 bases between them.

CDR3 in amino acids: CASSQDVRGPSYF. DNA of the CDR3: TGTGCCAGCAGCCAAGATGTTAGGGGCCCGTCGTACTTC. The chain combines TRBV4-2 with TRBJ2-7; tentatively, D is TRBD1 (5 bases). CDR3 length: 13 residues. Germline assignment: CDR1 LGHNA and CDR2 YNFKEQ. V lost 0 bases to trimming and J lost 12 bases, with 15 bases between them.

The rearrangement joins TRBV7-9 to TRBJ1-1; no clear D. The CDR3 consists of 14 residues. CDR1 is SEHNR, CDR2 FQNEAQ, per germline (reference sequence). Trimming took 7 bases from V and 1 from J, leaving 13 bases between them. CDR3 in amino acids: CASITGEGNTEAFF. In DNA form, the CDR3 reads TGTGCCAGCATCACCGGGGAAGGGAACACTGAAGCTTTCTTT.

The gene calls are TRBV11-3 and TRBJ2-7, with TRBD1 as a possible D gene (8 bases). V was clipped by 1 base and J by 4 bases, with 20 bases between them. CDR3 size: 17 residues. Germline CDR1 reads SGHNT; CDR2 reads YENEEA. CDR3 region: CASSLVGGDRPLYEQYF. CDR3 sequence (DNA): TGTGCCAGCAGCTTAGTAGGGGGGGACAGGCCCCTTTACGAGCAGTACTTC.

This chain uses TRBV6-1 with TRBJ1-5; D unclear. V was clipped by 6 bases and J by 0 bases, with 12 bases between them. This CDR3 region has 15 residues. The V gene's germline CDR1 is MNHNS and CDR2 SASEGT. CDR3 in amino acids: CASSVGPFSNQPQHF. In DNA form, the CDR3 reads TGTGCCAGCAGCGTCGGTCCATTTAGCAATCAGCCCCAGCATTTT.

This rearrangement joins TRBV5-4 to TRBJ1-3; D gene ambiguous. The V gene's germline CDR1 is SGHNT and CDR2 YYREEE (reference sequence). CDR3 length: 16 amino acids. V lost 0 bases and J lost 0, with 10 bases in between. In DNA, the CDR3 is TGTGCCAGCAGCTTGGTCGGGGTAGCCTCTGGAAACACCATATATTTT. This gives the protein CASSLVGVASGNTIYF.

The V gene is TRBV2, the J gene TRBJ2-2; TRBD2 aligns across 9 bases. The CDR3 loop spans 15 amino acids. Germline V lookup: CDR1 SNHLY, CDR2 FYNNEI. The trim removed 7 bases at V and 3 bases at J, leaving 6 bases unmatched. CDR3 region: CASTAGGLHTGELFF. CDR3 coding DNA: TGTGCCAGCACCGCGGGAGGGCTTCACACCGGGGAGCTGTTTTTT. The full variable domain, in which reference TRBV2 and TRBJ2-2 provide the parts outside the CDR3, is EPEVTQTPSHQVTQMGQEVILRCVPISNHLYFYWYRQILGQKVEFLVSFYNNEISEKSEIFDDQFSVERPDGSNFTLKIRSTKLEDSAMYFCASTAGGLHTGELFFGEGSRLTVL.

This rearrangement joins TRBV15 to TRBJ1-5, with D possibly matching TRBD1 (5 bases). Trimming took 5 bases from V and 0 from J, leaving 14 bases between them. Germline loops: CDR1 LNHNV, CDR2 YYDKDF (reference sequence). This CDR3 is 16 amino acids long. Here the CDR3 DNA reads TGTGCCACCAGCGGGCAGGGAGGAATTAGCAATCAGCCCCAGCATTTT. It codes for CATSGQGGISNQPQHF.

The rearrangement joins TRBV27 to TRBJ2-7; 12 nucleotides line up with TRBD2. Trimming cost V 5 bases and J 5 bases; bases outside gene matches: 10. This CDR3 region has 16 residues. The germline CDR1 and CDR2 sequences are MNHEY and SMNVEV (reference sequence). The CDR3 here is CASSILTSGRNNEQYF. CDR3 nucleotide sequence: TGTGCCAGCAGTATCCTCACTAGCGGGAGGAACAACGAGCAGTACTTC.

This chain links TRBV28 with TRBJ1-4; no definite D call. The V end lost 2 bases, the J end lost 8 bases, and 6 bases lay between the germline ends. This CDR3 is built from 12 residues. From germline, CDR1 is MDHEN and CDR2 SYDVKM. This CDR3 is CASSLRREKLFF. CDR3 nucleotides: TGTGCCAGCAGTTTAAGGAGGGAAAAACTGTTTTTT.

The rearrangement links TRBV6-5 to TRBJ2-7, with 9 positions matching TRBD2. After removal of 2 bases from V and 5 bases from J, the junction contained 4 bases not matched to a gene. The germline CDR1 and CDR2 sequences are MNHEY and SVGAGI. This CDR3 is 14 amino acids long. CDR3 residues: CASSYQIAGDEQYF. The CDR3 DNA reads TGTGCCAGCAGTTACCAGATAGCGGGAGACGAGCAGTACTTC.

V and J are TRBV14 and TRBJ2-7; maybe TRBD2 (6 bases). The germline CDR1 and CDR2 sequences are SGHDN and FVKESK. Trimming stripped 0 bases from V and 7 bases from J, with 13 bases between. CDR3 length: 14 amino acids. CDR3 in amino acids: CASSQEGRSTEQYF. The CDR3 nucleotides read TGTGCCAGCAGCCAAGAAGGGAGGTCTACGGAGCAGTACTTC.

This chain connects TRBV2 to TRBJ2-3; D call uncertain. Germline lookup yields CDR1 SNHLY and CDR2 FYNNEI. CDR3 length: 10 amino acids. V dropped 6 bases and J dropped 11 bases, with 9 bases sitting between them. Here the CDR3 reads CASRGEKQYF. CDR3 nucleotides: TGTGCCAGCAGAGGAGAAAAGCAGTATTTT.

The chain recombines TRBV9 with TRBJ2-5; tentatively, D is TRBD1 (5 bases). The germline gives CDR1 SGDLS, CDR2 YYNGEE. Between the trimmed V and J ends, which lost 0 bases and 3 bases, there was a span of 9 bases. The CDR3 is 14 amino acids. The CDR3 sequence is CASSVGGREETQYF. The CDR3 nucleotides are TGTGCCAGCAGCGTAGGAGGCAGGGAAGAGACCCAGTACTTC.

J is TRBJ1-4 and V is TRBV6-6, with 7 bases aligning to TRBD1. Germline trimming cut 4 bases from V and 2 bases from J; bases unmatched to any gene: 4. The germline V gene has CDR1 MNHNY and CDR2 SVGAGI (reference sequence). There are 15 residues in the CDR3. The CDR3 protein is CASSSLTGTNEKLFF. CDR3 nucleotides: TGTGCCAGCAGTTCACTGACAGGGACTAATGAAAAACTGTTTTTT.

V gene TRBV11-3 combines with J gene TRBJ1-2; 7 bases match TRBD1. The germline V gene encodes CDR1 SGHNT and CDR2 YENEEA. Trimming took 5 bases from V and 4 from J; bases not matched to a gene: 4. CDR3 length: 13 amino acids. Here the CDR3 reads CASSQGQSYGYTF. CDR3 in DNA: TGTGCCAGCAGCCAGGGACAGTCCTATGGCTACACCTTC. The variable domain in full, with the rest retrieved from reference TRBV11-3 and TRBJ1-2, is EAGVVQSPRYKIIEKKQPVAFWCNPISGHNTLYWYLQNLGQGPELLIRYENEEAVDDSQLPKDRFSAERLKGVDSTLKIQPAELGDSAVYLCASSQGQSYGYTFGSGTRLTVV.